The sequence of this T cell receptor (beta chain) was determined in a study of T-cell reconstitution after alpha-beta-depleted transplantation in children. This clonotype was picked up a small number of times. Molecular barcoding with unique molecular identifiers was used for the TCRbeta library. MiXCR was run by TCRdb on the PCR reads, yielding one entry per CDR3 protein. The table shows 200,000 or so distinct CDR3 sequences, with roughly 6.5% occurring only once. Germline V CDR1 and CDR2: SGHRS, YFSETQ. The CDR3 loop spans 15 amino acids. V dropped 1 base and J dropped 0; count of bases not matched to a gene: 4.

The chain carries TRBV5-1 and TRBJ2-7, with TRBD1 matching 7 bases. The specimen comprised PBMCs, sampled before TCRalphabeta/CD19-depleted stem cell transplant. The TCR was taken from a girl under three years old with combined immunodeficiency, due to receive a stem cell transplant. Here the CDR3 DNA reads TGCGCCAGCAGCTTGACGGGACAGACCTCCTACGAGCAGTACTTC. Translated, it gives CASSLTGQTSYEQYF.